This T cell receptor beta chain is from a study of identical twins. Trimming removed 0 bases from V and 8 bases from J; junction bases left unmatched: 8. Germline CDR1 and CDR2: SGHRS and YFSETQ. The CDR3 is 15 amino acids. One entry per CDR3 protein results from TCRdb running MiXCR on the 5' RACE reads. The table has some 440,000 distinct CDR3 sequences, 24% seen once. These data also featured in a second study, about T cells expressing NK-cell markers. As that report states: Restriction of the sorted population to alpha-beta TCR T cells was achieved in several experiments with an anti-gamma-delta TCR antibody. Among several donors, these clonotypes also ranked first in the CD3+CD56-NKG2C+ fraction.

Sequencing was performed on CD4+ T cells sorted from blood. This TCR derives from a woman aged 18-29 years in good health. V usage is TRBV5-1 and J usage is TRBJ2-1; 7 bases are shared with TRBD2. The CDR3 region is CASSLGGGGHHEQFF. CDR3 DNA sequence: TGCGCCAGCAGCTTGGGGGGGGGAGGGCACCATGAGCAGTTCTTC.